The table lists the clone carrying this TCR beta chain with a few counts. This specimen belongs to a study of identical twins. TCRdb analysed the 5' RACE reads with MiXCR anew, one entry per CDR3 protein. Found here are about 340,000 distinct CDR3 sequences, 9% to 15% of them singletons; the top ten hold just over 7%. The length of the CDR3 is 14 residues. The ends lost 5 bases at V and 0 bases at J; junction bases unmatched: 3. Germline CDR1 SNHLY, CDR2 FYNNEI. This same sample was also taken into another study, of yellow fever vaccine responses in identical twins.

This chain uses TRBV2 with TRBJ2-7, with 8 bases fitting TRBD1. This sequence originates from a woman aged 18-29 years in good health. The sequenced material came from CD8+ T cells sorted from blood. For the CDR3, the DNA is TGTGCCAGCAGTCCGGACAGGGACTCCTACGAGCAGTACGTC. This codes for CASSPDRDSYEQYV.